This TCR beta chain came from a study of blood T cell repertoires in COVID-19. Cohorts were determined from participant-reported clinical history. Sequencing used immunoSEQ multiplex PCR; TCRdb keeps in-frame clones, though not all of them. The sample shows 490,000 or so clones, 70% to 90% of them seen only once. Germline V gives CDR1 LNHDA, CDR2 SQIVND (reference sequence). CDR3 length: 12 residues. V shed 4 bases and J shed 3 bases, with 6 bases lying between them. In this sample, this clone turned up once. The sequenced sample was PBMCs or T cells enriched from blood (not recorded which). The genes are TRBV19 and TRBJ1-2; D is possibly TRBD1 (6 bases). This TCR was recovered from a woman between 35 and 50 years old who had recovered from COVID-19. The CDR3 is CASSRQDYGYTF. The CDR3 bases are TGTGCCAGTAGTAGACAGGACTATGGCTACACCTTC. The full variable domain, its missing parts supplied by reference TRBV19 and TRBJ1-2, is DGGITQSPKYLFRKEGQNVTLSCEQNLNHDAMYWYRQDPGQGLRLIYYSQIVNDFQKGDIAEGYSVSREKKESFPLTVTSAQKNPTAFYLCASSRQDYGYTFGSGTRLTVV.